These 20 T cell receptor beta chains were sequenced from one sample in a study of blood T cell repertoires in COVID-19. The table came from immunoSEQ multiplex PCR; TCRdb's copy has only in-frame clones and leaves some out. In the table there are about 170,000 clones, approximately 83% of which are singletons. The sequencing input was peripheral blood. The receptors were sampled from a woman over 75 with acute or convalescent COVID-19.

The chain employs TRBV5-1 and TRBJ2-5; 9 positions match TRBD2. CDR3 length equals 15 residues. With V trimmed by 5 bases and J by 5 bases, 10 bases remained unmatched. Per the germline V gene, CDR1 is SGHRS and CDR2 is YFSETQ. The DNA for the CDR3 is TGCGCCAGCAGAGCCGGGACTAGCCCGCAGGAGACCCAGTACTTC. It translates to CASRAGTSPQETQYF.

The chain has TRBV3-1 (or the pseudogene TRBV3-2) and TRBJ2-1; 11 bases line up with TRBD2. Germline V gene sequence: CDR1 LGHDT, CDR2 YNNKEL (reference sequence). There are 20 residues in the CDR3. J gave up 1 base and V 1 base, and 12 bases lay outside the gene matches. The CDR3 loop is CASSQGLFTGTSGSYNEQFF. CDR3 bases: TGTGCCAGCAGCCAAGGGCTATTCACCGGGACTAGCGGTTCCTACAATGAGCAGTTCTTC.

The V gene is TRBV18, the J gene TRBJ2-5; D call uncertain. V was cut by 6 bases and J by 5 bases, with 19 bases left in between. The CDR3 consists of 15 residues. Germline V gene sequence: CDR1 KGHSH, CDR2 LQKENI. The CDR3 DNA is TGTGCCAGCTCGATGAACAGATTAGGTGTCGAGACCCAGTACTTC. The encoded protein is CASSMNRLGVETQYF.

V is TRBV5-1 and J is TRBJ2-3; 8 bases match TRBD2. The CDR3 is 15 amino acids. V gave up 0 bases and J gave up 1 base; unmatched junction bases: 1. Looked up from germline, CDR1 is SGHRS and CDR2 is YFSETQ. The DNA for the CDR3 is TGCGCCAGCAGCTTGGCGACTAGCGGCACAGATACGCAGTATTTT. It encodes CASSLATSGTDTQYF.

This chain connects TRBV6-2 or TRBV6-3 to TRBJ1-5; D remains unclear. Germline loops: CDR1 MNHEY, CDR2 SVGEGT. The CDR3 covers 14 residues. Between the trimmed V and J ends, which lost 0 bases and 6 bases, there was a span of 9 bases. The chain's CDR3 is CASSYSRGGQPQHF. The CDR3 bases are TGTGCCAGCAGTTACTCGAGAGGTGGTCAGCCCCAGCATTTT.

This chain links TRBV2 with TRBJ2-1; D may be TRBD2 (6 bases). V was pared by 6 bases and J by 13 bases, with 16 bases between. The germline V gene has CDR1 SNHLY and CDR2 FYNNEI. The CDR3 runs to 12 residues. CDR3 sequence reads: CASRTDAGRQFF. CDR3 nucleotides: TGTGCCAGCAGGACCGACGCGGGACGTCAGTTCTTC.

This chain connects TRBV28 to TRBJ1-1; tentative D call: TRBD1 (5 bases). Deletions cut 8 bases from V and 5 bases from J, with 24 bases between. This CDR3 region has 16 residues. From germline, CDR1 is MDHEN and CDR2 SYDVKM. The CDR3 DNA sequence: TGTGCCAGCTTGCCTGGGGGGGGAGGGGTAGGAACTGAAGCTTTCTTT. It codes for CASLPGGGGVGTEAFF.

V usage is TRBV24-1 and J usage is TRBJ2-7, with a weak D call TRBD1 (6 bases). This CDR3 has 15 amino acids. The V and J ends lost 4 bases and 5 bases respectively, with 17 bases between them. Germline CDR1 KGHDR, CDR2 SFDVKD. The CDR3 coding sequence is TGTGCCACCAGTGACCAAATCAGGGGTTTCCACGAGCAGTACTTC. Protein: CATSDQIRGFHEQYF.

The chain uses TRBV24-1 and TRBJ2-5, with no clear D. This CDR3 has 13 residues. V was shortened by 5 bases and J by 2 bases, with 8 bases between the two germline ends. CDR1 is KGHDR and CDR2 is SFDVKD in the germline V gene. CDR3 protein: CATSGSGQETQYF. CDR3 bases: TGTGCCACCAGTGGTTCCGGGCAAGAGACCCAGTACTTC.

The J gene is TRBJ2-1, the V gene TRBV6-5; 7 bases match TRBD1. This CDR3 contains 13 residues. Germline V gene lookup returns CDR1 MNHEY and CDR2 SVGAGI. Trimming cost V 5 bases and J 8 bases; bases outside gene matches: 6. The CDR3 region is CASSPRTGDEQFF. CDR3 in DNA: TGTGCCAGCAGTCCCCGGACAGGTGATGAGCAGTTCTTC.

In DNA form, the CDR3 reads TGTGCCAGCAGTGACTCCCCGCTCGGGAACACCGGGGAGCTGTTTTTT. Translated, it gives CASSDSPLGNTGELFF. The chain has TRBV6-4 and TRBJ2-2; the D is unclear. Trimming stripped 0 bases from V and 1 base from J, with 9 bases between. Germline loops: CDR1 MRHNA, CDR2 SNTAGT. This CDR3 spans 16 amino acids.

This clone came up a few times. The rearrangement uses TRBV7-2 and TRBJ1-2; tentatively, D is TRBD1 (5 bases). The length of the CDR3 is 13 residues. CDR1 is SGHTA and CDR2 is FQGNSA in the germline V gene. Trimming took 7 bases from V and 4 from J, leaving 13 bases between them. Here the CDR3 DNA reads TGTGCCAGCACCGCTCAGGGTGGCTATGGCTACACCTTC. Its protein is CASTAQGGYGYTF.

The chain carries TRBV11-2 and TRBJ1-2, with TRBD1 as a possible D gene (5 bases). Trimming left V 2 bases short and J 3 bases short, with 19 bases between. CDR1 is SGHAT, CDR2 FQNNGV, per germline. CDR3 length: 17 amino acids. The CDR3 protein is CASSLLSLGAGDYGYTF. The DNA for the CDR3 is TGTGCCAGCAGCTTATTATCTCTAGGGGCAGGTGACTATGGCTACACCTTC. Complete variable domain (other parts from reference TRBV11-2 and TRBJ1-2): EAGVAQSPRYKIIEKRQSVAFWCNPISGHATLYWYQQILGQGPKLLIQFQNNGVVDDSQLPKDRFSAERLKGVDSTLKIQPAKLEDSAVYLCASSLLSLGAGDYGYTFGSGTRLTVV.

With respect to this clone: This specimen includes other DNA sequences encoding the same CDR3. The genes are TRBV29-1 and TRBJ2-5; D not resolved. V lost 4 bases and J 2 bases, leaving 11 bases between the germline ends. CDR1 and CDR2 (germline): SQVTM, ANQGSEA. There are 13 residues in the CDR3. CDR3 in amino acids: CSVATGAQETQYF. The CDR3 bases are TGCAGCGTTGCAACCGGAGCACAAGAGACCCAGTACTTC.

In nucleotides, the CDR3 is TGTGCCAGCAGGCAACACAGGGAGGGAACTGAAGCTTTCTTT. Translated: CASRQHREGTEAFF. The rearrangement joins TRBV3-1 (or the pseudogene TRBV3-2) to TRBJ1-1, with TRBD1 as a possible D gene (6 bases). The V gene lost 6 bases and the J gene lost 5 bases, with 16 bases spanning the gap. This CDR3 has 14 amino acids. CDR1 and CDR2 from the germline V gene are LGHDT and YNNKEL (reference sequence).

The rearrangement joins TRBV6-9 to TRBJ1-2, with a weak D call TRBD1 (6 bases). The CDR3 sequence is 12 residues long. Germline V lookup: CDR1 MNHGY, CDR2 SVAAGI. Trimming took off 7 bases at V and 8 bases at J, with 14 bases between the two ends. CDR3 in amino acids: CASKAGAEGYTF. The CDR3 coding sequence is TGTGCCAGCAAGGCAGGGGCGGAAGGCTACACCTTC.

The chain carries TRBV7-2 and TRBJ2-6, with D maybe TRBD2 (5 bases). Germline CDR1 SGHTA, CDR2 FQGNSA. This CDR3 spans 16 amino acids. V lost 3 bases to trimming and J lost 2 bases, with 11 bases between them. This CDR3 reads CASSLRVSTGANVLTF. The CDR3 DNA reads TGTGCCAGCAGCTTGCGGGTGAGCACTGGGGCCAACGTCCTGACTTTC.

This sequence joins TRBV18 and TRBJ2-2, with D possibly matching TRBD1 (6 bases). V lost 4 bases and J lost 0, with 12 bases in between. Germline assignment: CDR1 KGHSH and CDR2 LQKENI. The CDR3 extends over 16 amino acids. CDR3 region: CASSRKQGPNTGELFF. For the CDR3, the DNA is TGTGCCAGCTCACGTAAACAGGGTCCGAACACCGGGGAGCTGTTTTTT. Looking up the rest from reference TRBV18 and TRBJ2-2 gives the full variable domain: NAGVMQNPRHLVRRRGQEARLRCSPMKGHSHVYWYRQLPEEGLKFMVYLQKENIIDESGMPKERFSAEFPKEGPSILRIQQVVRGDSAAYFCASSRKQGPNTGELFFGEGSRLTVL.

This sequence joins TRBV2 and TRBJ1-6; the match to TRBD1 covers 7 bases. The CDR3 covers 16 residues. The junction had 8 bases not matched to a gene; V was cut back by 4 bases and J by 5 bases. Germline V CDR1 and CDR2: SNHLY, FYNNEI. The CDR3 here is CASSARQGIDNSPLHF. CDR3 nucleotides: TGTGCCAGCAGTGCCCGACAGGGCATCGATAATTCACCCCTCCACTTT.

J is TRBJ1-4 and V is TRBV29-1, with D unresolved. Germline lookup yields CDR1 SQVTM and CDR2 ANQGSEA. V lost 7 bases, J lost 2 bases, and 5 bases lay in between. This CDR3 contains 11 residues. DNA of the CDR3: TGCAGCGGGAGGACTAATGAAAAACTGTTTTTT. This sequence encodes CSGRTNEKLFF. The complete variable domain, with remaining parts taken from reference TRBV29-1 and TRBJ1-4, reads SAVISQKPSRDICQRGTSLTIQCQVDSQVTMMFWYRQQPGQSLTLIATANQGSEATYESGFVIDKFPISRPNLTFSTLTVSNMSPEDSSIYLCSGRTNEKLFFGSGTQLSVL.